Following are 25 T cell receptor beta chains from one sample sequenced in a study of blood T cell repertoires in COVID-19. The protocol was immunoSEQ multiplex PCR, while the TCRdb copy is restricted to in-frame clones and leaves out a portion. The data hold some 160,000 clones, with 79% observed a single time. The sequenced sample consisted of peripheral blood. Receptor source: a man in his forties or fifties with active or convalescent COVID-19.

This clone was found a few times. The CDR3 loop is CASSLTGGLTDTQYF. In nucleotides, the CDR3 is TGTGCCAGCAGCTTAACGGGGGGGCTTACAGATACGCAGTATTTT. This chain links TRBV7-3 with TRBJ2-3, with a tentative D call TRBD2 (7 bases). Germline CDR1 reads SGHTA; CDR2 reads FQGTGA. The CDR3 sequence is 15 residues long. V lost 0 bases to trimming and J lost 3 bases, with 10 bases between them.

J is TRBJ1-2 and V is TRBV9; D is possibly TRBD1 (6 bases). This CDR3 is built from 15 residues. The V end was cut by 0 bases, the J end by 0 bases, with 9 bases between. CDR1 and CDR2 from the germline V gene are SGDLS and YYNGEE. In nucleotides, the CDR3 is TGTGCCAGCAGCGTAGAGGACAGAACTAACTATGGCTACACCTTC. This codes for CASSVEDRTNYGYTF.

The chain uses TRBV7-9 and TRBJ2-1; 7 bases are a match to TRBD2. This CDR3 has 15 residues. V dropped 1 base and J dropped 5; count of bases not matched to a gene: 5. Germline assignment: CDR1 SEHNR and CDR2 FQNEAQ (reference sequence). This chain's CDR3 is CASSLEAGPHNEQFF. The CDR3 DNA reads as TGTGCCAGCAGCTTAGAAGCGGGACCCCACAATGAGCAGTTCTTC.

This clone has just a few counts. The CDR3 sequence: CSAERPSTDTQYF. The CDR3 DNA reads TGCAGCGCAGAGCGTCCTAGCACAGATACGCAGTATTTT. The V gene is TRBV29-1, the J gene TRBJ2-3, with D unclear. The CDR3 loop spans 13 amino acids. Deletions cut 7 bases from V and 0 bases from J, with 11 bases between. Per the germline V gene, CDR1 is SQVTM and CDR2 is ANQGSEA.

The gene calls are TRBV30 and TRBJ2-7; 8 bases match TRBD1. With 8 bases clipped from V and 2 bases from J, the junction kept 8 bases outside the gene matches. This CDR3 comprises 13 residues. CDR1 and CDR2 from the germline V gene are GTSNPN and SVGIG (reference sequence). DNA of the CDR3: TGTGCCCGGGCAGGGGGCAAGACCTACGAGCAGTACTTC. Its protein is CARAGGKTYEQYF.

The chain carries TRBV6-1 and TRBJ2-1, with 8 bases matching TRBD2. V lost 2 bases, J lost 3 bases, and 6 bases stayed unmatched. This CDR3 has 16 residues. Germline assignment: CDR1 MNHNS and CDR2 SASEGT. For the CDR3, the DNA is TGTGCCAGCAGTGAAAGGTCTAGCGGGTACTACAATGAGCAGTTCTTC. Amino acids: CASSERSSGYYNEQFF.

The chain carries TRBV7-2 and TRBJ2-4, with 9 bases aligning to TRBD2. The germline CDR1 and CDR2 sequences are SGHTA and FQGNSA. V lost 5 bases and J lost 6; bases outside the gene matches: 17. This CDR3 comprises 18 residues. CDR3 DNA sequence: TGTGCCAGCAGCCGGAACATGGGGAGCGGGAGGTCGGGAAACATTCAGTACTTC. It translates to CASSRNMGSGRSGNIQYF.

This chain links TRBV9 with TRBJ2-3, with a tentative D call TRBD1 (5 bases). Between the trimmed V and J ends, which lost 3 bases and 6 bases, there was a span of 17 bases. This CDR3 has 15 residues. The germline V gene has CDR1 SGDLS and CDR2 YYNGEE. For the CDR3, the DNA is TGTGCCAGCAGCGGAAACGCCAGGGAAAGCGATACGCAGTATTTT. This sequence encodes CASSGNARESDTQYF.

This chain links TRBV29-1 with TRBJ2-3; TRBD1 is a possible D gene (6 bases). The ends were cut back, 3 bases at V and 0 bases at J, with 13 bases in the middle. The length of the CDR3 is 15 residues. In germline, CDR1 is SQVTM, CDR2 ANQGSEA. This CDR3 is CSVETGTTSTDTQYF. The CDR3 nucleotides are TGCAGCGTTGAGACTGGGACAACTAGCACAGATACGCAGTATTTT.

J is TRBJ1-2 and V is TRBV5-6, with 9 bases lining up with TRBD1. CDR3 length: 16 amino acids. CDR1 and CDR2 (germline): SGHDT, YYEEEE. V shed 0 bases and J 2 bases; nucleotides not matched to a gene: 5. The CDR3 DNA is TGTGCCAGCAGCTTGGGGCCCGGGACAGGGAACTATGGCTACACCTTC. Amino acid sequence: CASSLGPGTGNYGYTF.

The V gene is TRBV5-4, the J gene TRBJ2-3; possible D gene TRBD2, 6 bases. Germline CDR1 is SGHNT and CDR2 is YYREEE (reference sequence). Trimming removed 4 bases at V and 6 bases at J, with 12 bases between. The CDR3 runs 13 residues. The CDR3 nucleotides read TGTGCCAGCAGCCTAGGGAGCGGGGATACGCAGTATTTT. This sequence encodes CASSLGSGDTQYF.

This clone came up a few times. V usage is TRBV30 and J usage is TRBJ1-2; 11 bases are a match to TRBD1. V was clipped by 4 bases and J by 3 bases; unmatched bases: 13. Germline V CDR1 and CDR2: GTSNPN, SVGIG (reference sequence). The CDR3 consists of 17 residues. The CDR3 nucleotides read TGTGCCTGGACGTTCCCCCTTGGGACAGGGGGTCACTATGGCTACACCTTC. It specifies CAWTFPLGTGGHYGYTF.

The CDR3 DNA reads TGTGCCAGCAGCCCCGTGACAGGGGGATCTGAAAAACTGTTTTTT. Translation gives CASSPVTGGSEKLFF. The V gene is TRBV7-9, the J gene TRBJ1-4, with TRBD1 matching 9 bases. Germline CDR1 and CDR2: SEHNR and FQNEAQ (reference sequence). The V gene end was trimmed by 5 bases and the J gene end by 7 bases; junction bases not matched to a gene: 8. The length of the CDR3 is 15 residues.

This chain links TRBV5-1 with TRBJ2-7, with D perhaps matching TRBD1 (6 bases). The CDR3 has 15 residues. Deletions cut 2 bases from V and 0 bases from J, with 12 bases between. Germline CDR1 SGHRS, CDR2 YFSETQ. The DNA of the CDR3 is TGCGCCAGCAGCTTAGGGCCAGGGGACTCCTACGAGCAGTACTTC. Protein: CASSLGPGDSYEQYF.

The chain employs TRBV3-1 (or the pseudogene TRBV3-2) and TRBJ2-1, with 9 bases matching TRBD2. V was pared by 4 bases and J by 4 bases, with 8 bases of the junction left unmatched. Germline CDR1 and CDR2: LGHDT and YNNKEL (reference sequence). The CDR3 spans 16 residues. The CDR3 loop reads CASSRPAGGPYNEQFF. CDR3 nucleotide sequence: TGTGCCAGCAGCCGTCCGGCGGGAGGGCCTTACAATGAGCAGTTCTTC.

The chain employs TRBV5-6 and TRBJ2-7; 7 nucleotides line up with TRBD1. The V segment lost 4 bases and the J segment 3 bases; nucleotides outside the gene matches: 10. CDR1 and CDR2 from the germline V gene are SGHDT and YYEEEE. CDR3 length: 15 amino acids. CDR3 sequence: CASSHPGQPFYEQYF. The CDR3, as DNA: TGTGCCAGCAGCCATCCGGGACAGCCTTTCTACGAGCAGTACTTC. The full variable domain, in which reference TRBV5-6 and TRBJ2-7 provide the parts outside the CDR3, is DAGVTQSPTHLIKTRGQQVTLRCSPKSGHDTVSWYQQALGQGPQFIFQYYEEEERQRGNFPDRFSGHQFPNYSSELNVNALLLGDSALYLCASSHPGQPFYEQYFGPGTRLTVT.

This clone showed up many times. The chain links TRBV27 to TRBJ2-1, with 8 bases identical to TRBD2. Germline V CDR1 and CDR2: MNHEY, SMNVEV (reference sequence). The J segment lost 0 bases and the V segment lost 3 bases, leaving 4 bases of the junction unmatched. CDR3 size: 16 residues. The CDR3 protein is CASSFVAGSSYNEQFF. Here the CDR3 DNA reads TGTGCCAGCAGTTTCGTAGCGGGATCCTCCTACAATGAGCAGTTCTTC.

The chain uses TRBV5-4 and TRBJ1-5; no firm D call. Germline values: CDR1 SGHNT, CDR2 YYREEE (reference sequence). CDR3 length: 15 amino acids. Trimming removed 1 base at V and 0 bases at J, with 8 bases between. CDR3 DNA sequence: TGTGCCAGCAGCTTGACGGGTACTAGCAATCAGCCCCAGCATTTT. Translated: CASSLTGTSNQPQHF.

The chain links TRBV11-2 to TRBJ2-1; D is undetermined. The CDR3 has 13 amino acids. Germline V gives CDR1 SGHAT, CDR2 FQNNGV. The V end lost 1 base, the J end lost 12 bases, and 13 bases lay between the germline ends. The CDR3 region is CASSLVVGDAQFF. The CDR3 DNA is TGTGCCAGCAGCTTAGTAGTAGGAGACGCGCAGTTCTTC.

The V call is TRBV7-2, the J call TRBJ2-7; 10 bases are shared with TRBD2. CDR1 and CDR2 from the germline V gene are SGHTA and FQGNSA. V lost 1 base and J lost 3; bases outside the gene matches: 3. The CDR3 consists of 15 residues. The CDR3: CASSLGLAGFYEQYF. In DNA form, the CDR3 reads TGTGCCAGCAGCTTAGGACTAGCGGGCTTCTACGAGCAGTACTTC.

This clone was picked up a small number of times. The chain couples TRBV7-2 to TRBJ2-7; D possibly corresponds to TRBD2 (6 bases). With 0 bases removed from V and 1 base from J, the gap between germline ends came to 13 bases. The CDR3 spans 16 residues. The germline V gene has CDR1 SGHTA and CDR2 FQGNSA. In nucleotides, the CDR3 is TGTGCCAGCAGCTTAGCGCACCTAGCGCTTTCCTACGAGCAGTACTTC. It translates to CASSLAHLALSYEQYF.

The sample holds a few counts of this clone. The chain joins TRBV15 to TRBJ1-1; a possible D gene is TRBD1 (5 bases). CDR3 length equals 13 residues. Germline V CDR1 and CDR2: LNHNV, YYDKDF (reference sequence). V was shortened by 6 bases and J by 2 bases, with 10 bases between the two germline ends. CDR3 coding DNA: TGTGCCACCAGTGGGGGGGGTAACACTGAAGCTTTCTTT. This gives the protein CATSGGGNTEAFF. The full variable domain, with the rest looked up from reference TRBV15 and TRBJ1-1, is DAMVIQNPRYQVTQFGKPVTLSCSQTLNHNVMYWYQQKSSQAPKLLFHYYDKDFNNEADTPDNFQSRRPNTSFCFLDIRSPGLGDTAMYLCATSGGGNTEAFFGQGTRLTVV.

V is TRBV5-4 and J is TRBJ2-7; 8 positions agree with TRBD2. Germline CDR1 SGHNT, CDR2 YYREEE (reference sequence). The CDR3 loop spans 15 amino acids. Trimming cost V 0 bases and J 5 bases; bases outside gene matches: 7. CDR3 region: CASSLGPGGPDEQYF. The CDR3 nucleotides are TGTGCCAGCAGCTTGGGGCCGGGAGGGCCGGACGAGCAGTACTTC. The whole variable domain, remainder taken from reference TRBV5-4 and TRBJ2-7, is ETGVTQSPTHLIKTRGQQVTLRCSSQSGHNTVSWYQQALGQGPQFIFQYYREEENGRGNFPPRFSGLQFPNYSSELNVNALELDDSALYLCASSLGPGGPDEQYFGPGTRLTVT.

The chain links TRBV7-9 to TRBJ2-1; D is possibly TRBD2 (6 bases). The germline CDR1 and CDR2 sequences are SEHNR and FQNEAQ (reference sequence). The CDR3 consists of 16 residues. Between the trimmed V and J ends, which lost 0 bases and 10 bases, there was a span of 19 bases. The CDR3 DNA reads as TGTGCCAGCAGCTTAGCGACGGGTAGCGGAGTAACAGAGCAGTTCTTC. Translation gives CASSLATGSGVTEQFF.

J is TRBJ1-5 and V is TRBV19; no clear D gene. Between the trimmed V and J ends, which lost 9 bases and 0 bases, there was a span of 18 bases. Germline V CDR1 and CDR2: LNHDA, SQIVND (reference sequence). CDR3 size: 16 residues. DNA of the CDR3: TGTGCCAGCCGACGGACTGCCGAATATAGCAATCAGCCCCAGCATTTT. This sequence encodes CASRRTAEYSNQPQHF.